The next 13 T cell receptor beta chains were all read from a single sample in a study of CD8+ T cells in alopecia areata. Sample treatment: oral pan-JAK inhibitor, 5-10 mg twice daily. It was cDNA, reverse transcribed from extracted RNA, that served as the sequencing template. Here immunoSEQ multiplex PCR was the method, and the copy in TCRdb shows in-frame clones only, minus some. The sample includes about 180,000 clones, less than 75% of them seen just once. The starting material was CD4+ T cells sorted from blood, obtained between weeks 55 and 65, from a patient treated with tofacitinib. The receptors derive from a human donor with alopecia areata.

The chain uses TRBV6-5 and TRBJ1-5; D gene uncertain. The CDR3 covers 12 residues. V gave up 6 bases and J gave up 6 bases, with 9 bases separating them. Germline-derived CDR1 and CDR2 are MNHEY and SVGAGI. The CDR3 protein is CASRRPGQPQHF. CDR3 coding DNA: TGTGCCAGCAGGCGACCGGGTCAGCCCCAGCATTTT.

V is TRBV7-9 and J is TRBJ1-1; D is perhaps TRBD1 (6 bases). In germline, CDR1 is SEHNR, CDR2 FQNEAQ (reference sequence). Trimming left V 3 bases short and J 5 bases short, with 10 bases between. The CDR3 extends over 13 amino acids. The DNA of the CDR3 is TGTGCCAGCAGCTTTACAGGGATGACTGAAGCTTTCTTT. This translates into CASSFTGMTEAFF.

The genes are TRBV29-1 and TRBJ2-5, with a weak D call TRBD2 (5 bases). With 8 bases removed from V and 5 bases from J, the gap between germline ends came to 18 bases. Looked up from germline, CDR1 is SQVTM and CDR2 is ANQGSEA. This CDR3 is built from 13 residues. The CDR3 nucleotides are TGCAGCCATAGTGGGAGCGGACGGGAGACCCAGTACTTC. Translated, it gives CSHSGSGRETQYF.

The chain joins TRBV4-1 to TRBJ2-5; D ambiguous. Trimming shortened V by 1 base and J by 1 base, and 7 bases separated the two germline ends. Germline V gene sequence: CDR1 MGHRA, CDR2 YSYEKL. This CDR3 has 14 amino acids. CDR3 loop: CASSQAAGQETQYF. As DNA, the CDR3 is TGCGCCAGCAGCCAAGCGGCAGGCCAAGAGACCCAGTACTTC.

The CDR3 here is CASSQGVFTNTGELFF. For the CDR3, the DNA is TGCGCCAGCAGCCAGGGGGTCTTTACGAACACCGGGGAGCTGTTTTTT. The rearrangement uses TRBV4-1 and TRBJ2-2, with D perhaps given as TRBD1 or TRBD2 (5 bases each). Trimming removed 3 bases from V and 0 bases from J, with 11 bases in between. Germline CDR1 reads MGHRA; CDR2 reads YSYEKL. This CDR3 comprises 16 residues.

This clone was seen only a few times. The V gene is TRBV5-1, the J gene TRBJ2-3; TRBD1 might be the D (6 bases). Germline lookup yields CDR1 SGHRS and CDR2 YFSETQ. Trimming cost V 6 bases and J 7 bases, with 12 bases left between them. The CDR3 sequence is 12 residues long. CDR3 loop: CASTQDSYTQYF. The CDR3 nucleotides read TGCGCCAGCACCCAGGACAGCTATACGCAGTATTTT.

This chain uses TRBV5-1 with TRBJ1-1; D is possibly TRBD1 (6 bases). Trimming removed 4 bases from V and 5 bases from J, with 15 bases in between. CDR1 and CDR2 (germline): SGHRS, YFSETQ. CDR3 length equals 14 residues. CDR3 sequence (DNA): TGCGCCAGCAGCATCCAACAGGGACGTACTGAAGCTTTCTTT. Protein: CASSIQQGRTEAFF.

This chain joins TRBV4-2 and TRBJ1-2; D uncertain. This CDR3 comprises 13 residues. The ends were cut back, 0 bases at V and 8 bases at J, with 10 bases in the middle. The germline V gene has CDR1 LGHNA and CDR2 YNFKEQ. CDR3 in amino acids: CASSQDPWSGYTF. DNA for the CDR3: TGTGCCAGCAGCCAAGACCCGTGGAGCGGCTACACCTTC.

This chain joins TRBV4-1 and TRBJ1-2; weak D call: TRBD1 (5 bases). The CDR3 has 14 residues. CDR1 and CDR2 from the germline V gene are MGHRA and YSYEKL. V was pared by 1 base and J by 4 bases, with 10 bases between. CDR3 region: CASSQAGTGYGYTF. In DNA form, the CDR3 reads TGCGCCAGCAGCCAAGCAGGGACCGGCTATGGCTACACCTTC.

This sequence joins TRBV5-1 and TRBJ2-7, with D maybe TRBD2 (5 bases). Between the trimmed V and J ends, which lost 0 bases and 4 bases, there was a span of 14 bases. The germline V gene has CDR1 SGHRS and CDR2 YFSETQ. The CDR3 covers 15 residues. The CDR3 bases are TGCGCCAGCAGCTTGGGAGGGTCGCTTCCTTACGAGCAGTACTTC. Its protein is CASSLGGSLPYEQYF.

This clone came up a few times. The rearrangement links TRBV29-1 to TRBJ1-5; 8 bases align to TRBD1. Germline V CDR1 and CDR2: SQVTM, ANQGSEA. Trimming took 6 bases from V and 3 from J; bases not matched to a gene: 7. This CDR3 comprises 14 residues. The CDR3 loop is CSVRGQGDNQPQHF. The CDR3 region has the DNA TGCAGCGTGAGAGGACAGGGCGACAATCAGCCCCAGCATTTT.

The J gene is TRBJ2-2, the V gene TRBV23-1; D gene unclear. TRBV23-1 is recorded as an ORF, its role being uncertain. The CDR3 is made up of 14 amino acids. Trimming removed 2 bases from V and 4 bases from J, with 8 bases in between. The CDR3 reads CASSQRPATGELFF. Here the CDR3 DNA reads TGCGCCAGCAGTCAAAGGCCAGCCACCGGGGAGCTGTTTTTT.

This sequence joins TRBV6-6 and TRBJ2-1; 10 bases align to TRBD1. Germline V gene lookup returns CDR1 MNHNY and CDR2 SVGAGI (reference sequence). The CDR3 is 16 amino acids. With 6 bases clipped from V and 5 bases from J, the junction kept 10 bases outside the gene matches. The CDR3 here is CASSLGTGDIHNEQFF. The CDR3 DNA sequence: TGTGCCAGCAGCCTCGGGACAGGGGATATCCACAATGAGCAGTTCTTC.